Listed here are 10 T cell receptor beta chains from one sample, sequenced in a study of blood T cells in healthy people across ages. Alongside a J-beta primer mix, a sample-barcoded 5' primer served in a second PCR lasting roughly 6 to 12 cycles. TCRdb processed the 5' RACE reads anew with MiXCR; each CDR3 protein has one entry. The sample includes hundreds of thousands of distinct CDR3 sequences, around 42% seen only once; the top ten take 15% to 25%. Source material: blood. The origin of the receptors is a man aged 55 to 69 in good health.

The V and J genes are TRBV6-1 and TRBJ1-4; D is unclear. Germline loops: CDR1 MNHNS, CDR2 SASEGT. V lost 3 bases to trimming and J lost 6 bases, with 2 bases between them. The CDR3 has 11 residues. CDR3: CASSDDEKLFF. CDR3 nucleotides: TGTGCCAGCAGTGACGATGAAAAACTGTTTTTT.

The V call is TRBV27, the J call TRBJ2-1; D call uncertain. This CDR3 is built from 12 residues. The V end lost 4 bases, the J end lost 10 bases, and 11 bases lay between the germline ends. From germline, CDR1 is MNHEY and CDR2 SMNVEV (reference sequence). The CDR3 is CASSSYGQEQFF. The CDR3, as DNA: TGTGCCAGCAGTTCGTATGGTCAGGAGCAGTTCTTC.

Only a few counts were recorded for this clonotype. The chain has TRBV28 and TRBJ2-3; D unresolved. This CDR3 comprises 15 residues. Trimming took 3 bases from V and 0 from J, leaving 10 bases between them. CDR1 MDHEN and CDR2 SYDVKM come from the germline V gene. The CDR3 loop is CASSFAGSSTDTQYF. The DNA for the CDR3 is TGTGCCAGCAGTTTTGCAGGATCTAGCACAGATACGCAGTATTTT.

The V gene is TRBV12-3 or TRBV12-4, the J gene TRBJ1-6; D ambiguous. The CDR3 runs to 13 residues. The V end was cut by 0 bases, the J end by 10 bases, with 7 bases between. CDR3 residues: CASSLAVGSPLHF. The DNA for the CDR3 is TGTGCCAGCAGTTTAGCCGTTGGATCACCCCTCCACTTT.

The chain is built from TRBV6-2 or TRBV6-3 and TRBJ2-2; maybe TRBD2 (7 bases). CDR1 is MNHEY, CDR2 SVGEGT, per germline. The CDR3 totals 14 residues. The ends were cut back, 8 bases at V and 4 bases at J, with 14 bases in the middle. CDR3 amino acids: CASVNGGPTGELFF. CDR3 coding DNA: TGTGCCAGCGTAAACGGGGGGCCCACCGGGGAGCTGTTTTTT.

This clonotype was counted a few times. The chain recombines TRBV9 with TRBJ1-6; D gene ambiguous. The CDR3 is 16 amino acids. Trimming left V 7 bases short and J 3 bases short, with 17 bases between. CDR1 is SGDLS and CDR2 is YYNGEE in the germline V gene. The CDR3 loop reads CASSSSGADYNSPLHF. The CDR3 DNA reads TGTGCCAGCTCATCCTCGGGTGCAGACTATAATTCACCCCTCCACTTT.

The chain combines TRBV11-3 with TRBJ2-1, with unresolved D. The CDR3 sequence is 14 residues long. Germline values: CDR1 SGHNT, CDR2 YENEEA. V was pared by 5 bases and J by 7 bases, with 15 bases between. For the CDR3, the DNA is TGTGCCAGCAGCCAAGGCCCGACCTGGAATGAGCAGTTCTTC. Amino acids: CASSQGPTWNEQFF.

V usage is TRBV6-2 or TRBV6-3 and J usage is TRBJ1-6; no clear D gene. Germline V CDR1 and CDR2: MNHEY, SVGEGT. The CDR3 runs to 13 residues. V gave up 4 bases and J gave up 10 bases, with 11 bases separating them. As DNA, the CDR3 is TGTGCCAGCAGTTCGCAGGAGCGATCACCCCTCCACTTT. Translated, it gives CASSSQERSPLHF.

This sequence joins TRBV4-3 and TRBJ2-1, with D maybe TRBD2 (6 bases). Trimming took 3 bases from V and 6 from J, leaving 9 bases between them. This CDR3 region has 13 residues. Germline assignment: CDR1 LGHNA and CDR2 YSLEER. CDR3 sequence: CASSQGTSNEQFF. The CDR3 nucleotides read TGCGCCAGCAGCCAGGGGACTTCCAATGAGCAGTTCTTC.

The table lists this clonotype with a few counts. The V and J genes are TRBV3-1 and TRBJ2-2; D is undetermined. Germline V gives CDR1 LGHDT, CDR2 YNNKEL (reference sequence). The CDR3 contains 13 residues. V was trimmed by 4 bases and J by 5 bases, leaving 8 bases between them. CDR3 in DNA: TGTGCCAGCAGCCGGGATTTGACCGGGGAGCTGTTTTTT. Its translation: CASSRDLTGELFF.